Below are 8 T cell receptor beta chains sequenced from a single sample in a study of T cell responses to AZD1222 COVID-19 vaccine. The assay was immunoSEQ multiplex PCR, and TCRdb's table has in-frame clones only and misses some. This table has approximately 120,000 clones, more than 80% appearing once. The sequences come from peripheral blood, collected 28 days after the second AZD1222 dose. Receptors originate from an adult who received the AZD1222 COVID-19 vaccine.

DNA for the CDR3: TGTGCCAGCAGCCTAGGCCCTACAGGGTTACACAATGAGCAGTTCTTC. Its translation: CASSLGPTGLHNEQFF. J is TRBJ2-1 and V is TRBV2; D might be TRBD1 (6 bases). The ends were cut back, 6 bases at V and 5 bases at J, with 20 bases in the middle. CDR3 length: 16 residues. Germline assignment: CDR1 SNHLY and CDR2 FYNNEI.

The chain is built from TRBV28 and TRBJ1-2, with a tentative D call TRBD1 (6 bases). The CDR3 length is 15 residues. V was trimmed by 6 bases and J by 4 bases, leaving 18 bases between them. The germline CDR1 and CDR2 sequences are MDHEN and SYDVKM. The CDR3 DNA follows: TGTGCCAGCAGCACCCCGGGACAAAGACTCTATGGCTACACCTTC. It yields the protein CASSTPGQRLYGYTF.

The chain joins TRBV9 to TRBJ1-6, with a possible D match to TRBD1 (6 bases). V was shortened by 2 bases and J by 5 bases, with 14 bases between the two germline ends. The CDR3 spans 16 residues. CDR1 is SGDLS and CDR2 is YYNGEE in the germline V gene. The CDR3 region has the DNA TGTGCCAGCAGCGTTGCCGGGACAACCGATAATTCACCCCTCCACTTT. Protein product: CASSVAGTTDNSPLHF.

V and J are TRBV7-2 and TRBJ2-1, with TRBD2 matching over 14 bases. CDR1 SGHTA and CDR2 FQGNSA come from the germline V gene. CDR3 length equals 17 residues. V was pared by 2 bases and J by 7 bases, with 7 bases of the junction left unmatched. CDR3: CASSLYPGLAGGNEQFF. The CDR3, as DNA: TGTGCCAGCAGCTTATACCCCGGACTAGCGGGGGGTAATGAGCAGTTCTTC.

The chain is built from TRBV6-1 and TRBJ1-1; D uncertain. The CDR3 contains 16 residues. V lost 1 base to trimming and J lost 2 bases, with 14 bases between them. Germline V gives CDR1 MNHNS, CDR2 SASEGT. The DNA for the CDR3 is TGTGCCAGCAGTGAAGGCGTGGGTCTTACCAACACTGAAGCTTTCTTT. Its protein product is CASSEGVGLTNTEAFF.

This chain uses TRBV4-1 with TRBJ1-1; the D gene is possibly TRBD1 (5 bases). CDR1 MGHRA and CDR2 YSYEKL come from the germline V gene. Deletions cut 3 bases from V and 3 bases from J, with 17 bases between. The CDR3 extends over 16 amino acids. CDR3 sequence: CASSHLFRLGDTEAFF. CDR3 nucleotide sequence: TGCGCCAGCAGCCACTTATTTAGGTTGGGGGACACTGAAGCTTTCTTT.

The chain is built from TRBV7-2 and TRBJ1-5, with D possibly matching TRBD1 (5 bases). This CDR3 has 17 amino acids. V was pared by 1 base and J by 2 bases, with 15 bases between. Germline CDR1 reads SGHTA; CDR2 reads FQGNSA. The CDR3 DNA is TGTGCCAGCAGCTTAGAGGACTCGGGGGAAGGCAATCAGCCCCAGCATTTT. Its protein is CASSLEDSGEGNQPQHF.

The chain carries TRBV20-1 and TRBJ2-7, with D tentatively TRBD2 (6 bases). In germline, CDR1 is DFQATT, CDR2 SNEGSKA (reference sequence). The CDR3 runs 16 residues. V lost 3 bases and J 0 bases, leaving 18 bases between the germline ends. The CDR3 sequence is CSASGLPGRSSYEQYF. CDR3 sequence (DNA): TGCAGTGCTAGTGGACTACCGGGACGCAGCTCCTACGAGCAGTACTTC.